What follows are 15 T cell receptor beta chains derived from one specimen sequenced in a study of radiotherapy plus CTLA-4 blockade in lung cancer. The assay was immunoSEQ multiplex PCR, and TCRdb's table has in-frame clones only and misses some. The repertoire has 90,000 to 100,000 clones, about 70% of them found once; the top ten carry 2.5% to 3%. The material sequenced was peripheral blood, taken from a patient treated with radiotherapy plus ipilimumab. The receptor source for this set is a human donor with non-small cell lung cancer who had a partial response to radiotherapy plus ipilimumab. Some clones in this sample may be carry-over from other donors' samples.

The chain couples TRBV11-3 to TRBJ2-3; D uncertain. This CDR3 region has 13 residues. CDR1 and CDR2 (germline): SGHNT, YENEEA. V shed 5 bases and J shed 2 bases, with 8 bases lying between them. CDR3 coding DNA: TGTGCCAGCAGCGTCAGGTTCACAGATACGCAGTATTTT. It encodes CASSVRFTDTQYF.

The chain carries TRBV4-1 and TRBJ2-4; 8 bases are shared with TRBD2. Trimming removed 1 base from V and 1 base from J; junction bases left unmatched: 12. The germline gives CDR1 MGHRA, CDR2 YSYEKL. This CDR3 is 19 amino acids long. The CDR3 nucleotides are TGCGCCAGCAGCCAAGGCCTAGCGGGTGGGGCCGGGGCCAAAAACATTCAGTACTTC. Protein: CASSQGLAGGAGAKNIQYF.

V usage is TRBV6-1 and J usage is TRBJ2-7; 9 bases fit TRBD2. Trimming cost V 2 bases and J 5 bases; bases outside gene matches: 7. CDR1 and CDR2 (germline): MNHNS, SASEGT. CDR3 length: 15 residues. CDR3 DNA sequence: TGTGCCAGCAGTGAACATGTAGCGGGAGACAACGAGCAGTACTTC. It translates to CASSEHVAGDNEQYF.

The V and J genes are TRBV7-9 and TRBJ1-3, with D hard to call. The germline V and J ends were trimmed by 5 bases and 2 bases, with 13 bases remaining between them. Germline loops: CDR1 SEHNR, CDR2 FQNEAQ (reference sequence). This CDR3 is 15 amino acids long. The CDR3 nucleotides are TGTGCCAGCAGCAAAGAGAGGGTAACTGGAAACACCATATATTTT. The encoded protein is CASSKERVTGNTIYF.

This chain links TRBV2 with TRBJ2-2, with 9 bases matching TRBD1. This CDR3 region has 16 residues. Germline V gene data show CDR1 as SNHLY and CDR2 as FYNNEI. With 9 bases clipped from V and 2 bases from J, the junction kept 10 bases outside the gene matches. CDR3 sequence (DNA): TGTGCCAGTGGCCGGGACAGGGCAGTTAACACCGGGGAGCTGTTTTTT. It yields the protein CASGRDRAVNTGELFF.

The CDR3 region is CASSSLLGLAGDTQYF. For the CDR3, the DNA is TGTGCCAGCAGTTCACTACTCGGACTAGCGGGGGATACGCAGTATTTT. V usage is TRBV6-6 and J usage is TRBJ2-3, with 12 nucleotides matching TRBD2. Germline loops: CDR1 MNHNY, CDR2 SVGAGI (reference sequence). The CDR3 totals 16 residues. Trimming removed 4 bases from V and 6 bases from J; junction bases left unmatched: 8.

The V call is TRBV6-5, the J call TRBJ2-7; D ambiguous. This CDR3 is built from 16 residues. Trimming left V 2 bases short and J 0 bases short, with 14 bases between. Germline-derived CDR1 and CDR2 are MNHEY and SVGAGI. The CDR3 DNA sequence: TGTGCCAGCAGTTACGGCAGCGCCGCAGCCTCCTACGAGCAGTACTTC. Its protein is CASSYGSAAASYEQYF.

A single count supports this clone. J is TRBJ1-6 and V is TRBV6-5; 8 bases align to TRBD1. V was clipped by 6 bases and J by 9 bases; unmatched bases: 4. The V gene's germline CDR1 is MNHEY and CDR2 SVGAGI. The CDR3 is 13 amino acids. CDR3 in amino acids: CASSLDRGSPLHF. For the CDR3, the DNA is TGTGCCAGCAGCCTTGACAGGGGTTCACCCCTCCACTTT.

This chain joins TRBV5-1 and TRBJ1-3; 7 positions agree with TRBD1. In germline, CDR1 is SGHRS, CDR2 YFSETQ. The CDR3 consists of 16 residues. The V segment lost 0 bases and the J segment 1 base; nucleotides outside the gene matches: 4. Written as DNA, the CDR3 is TGCGCCAGCAGCTTGGGGGCGACAGGGTCTGGAAACACCATATATTTT. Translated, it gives CASSLGATGSGNTIYF.

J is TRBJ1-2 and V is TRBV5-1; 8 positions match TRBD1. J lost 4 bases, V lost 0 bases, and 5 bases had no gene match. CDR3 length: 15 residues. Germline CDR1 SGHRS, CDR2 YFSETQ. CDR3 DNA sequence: TGCGCCAGCAGCTTGGGGCAGGGGGCATCCTATGGCTACACCTTC. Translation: CASSLGQGASYGYTF.

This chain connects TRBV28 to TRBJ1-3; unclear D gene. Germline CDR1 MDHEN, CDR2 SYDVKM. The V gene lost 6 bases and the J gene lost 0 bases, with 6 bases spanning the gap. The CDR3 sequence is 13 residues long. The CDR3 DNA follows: TGTGCCAGCAGGGGCCGCTCTGGAAACACCATATATTTT. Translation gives CASRGRSGNTIYF.

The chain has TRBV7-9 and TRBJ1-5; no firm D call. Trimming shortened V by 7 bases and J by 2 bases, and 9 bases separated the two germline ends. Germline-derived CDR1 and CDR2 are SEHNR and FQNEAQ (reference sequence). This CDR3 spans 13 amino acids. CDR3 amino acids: CASTHGGNQPQHF. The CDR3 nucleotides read TGTGCCAGCACTCACGGTGGCAATCAGCCCCAGCATTTT.

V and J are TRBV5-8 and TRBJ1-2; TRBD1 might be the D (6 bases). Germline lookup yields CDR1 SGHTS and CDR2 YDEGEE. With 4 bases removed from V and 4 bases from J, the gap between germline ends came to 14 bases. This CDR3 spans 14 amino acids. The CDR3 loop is CASSTWTAIYGYTF. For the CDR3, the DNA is TGTGCCAGCAGCACCTGGACAGCGATCTATGGCTACACCTTC.

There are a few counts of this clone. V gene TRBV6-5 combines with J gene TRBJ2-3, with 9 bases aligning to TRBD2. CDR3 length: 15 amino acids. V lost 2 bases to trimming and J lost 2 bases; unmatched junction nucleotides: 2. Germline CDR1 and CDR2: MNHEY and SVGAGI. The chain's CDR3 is CASSYLAGITDTQYF. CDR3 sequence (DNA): TGTGCCAGCAGTTACCTAGCGGGAATCACAGATACGCAGTATTTT.

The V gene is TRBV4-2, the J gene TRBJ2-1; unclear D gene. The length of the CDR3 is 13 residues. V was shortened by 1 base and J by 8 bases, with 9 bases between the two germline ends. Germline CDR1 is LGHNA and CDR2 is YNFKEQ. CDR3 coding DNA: TGTGCCAGCAGCCAAGGGCCCCCAGATGAGCAGTTCTTC. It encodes CASSQGPPDEQFF.